This T cell receptor (beta chain) was documented in a study of T-cell reconstitution after alpha-beta-depleted transplantation in children. Broader study findings: The study traced high day-60 TCRbeta diversity in some patients to surviving recipient T cells and thymic progenitors.

It was with unique molecular identifiers that the TCRbeta library was prepared. TCRdb itself ran the PCR reads through MiXCR, one entry per CDR3 protein. The sample yields about 490,000 distinct CDR3 sequences, under 12% seen once. This clonotype has more than one count but fewer than ten. Antigen specificity is unknown. Germline loops: CDR1 DFQATT, CDR2 SNEGSKA (reference sequence). V trimming: 1 base; J trimming: 2 bases; junction bases outside the gene matches: 2. The CDR3 has 14 amino acids. This receptor was taken from a child aged 2 to 10 with inherited bone marrow failure, due to receive a stem cell transplant. This chain links TRBV20-1 with TRBJ1-2, with TRBD1 matching 9 bases. This sample comprised PBMCs, obtained before TCRalphabeta/CD19-depleted stem cell transplant. The CDR3 is CSARAGTGNYGYTF. DNA of the CDR3: TGCAGTGCTAGAGCTGGGACAGGGAACTATGGCTACACCTTC.